The clone carrying this TCR beta chain was seen only once. Its specificity is unknown. The sample belongs to a study of CD4 T cells in relation to SARS-CoV-2 and coronaviruses. Study at large: Patient ages ranged from roughly 20 to 80, median 38.

Naive and memory CD4+ T cells were separated from cryopreserved PBMCs. 10^5 naive or memory CD4+ cells were cultured with CEF peptides for roughly eleven days. CDR1 LNHDA and CDR2 SQIVND come from the germline V gene (reference sequence). CDR3 length: 14 amino acids. With 8 bases clipped from V and 2 bases from J, the junction kept 7 bases outside the gene matches. CEF-cultured naive and memory CD4+ T cell DNA got survey-level sequencing. Produced via immunoSEQ multiplex PCR; TCRdb's table is partial and in-frame only. Here the sample spans 35,000 or so clones, over 60% being singletons. The sequenced material came from memory CD4+ T cells from PBMCs, cultured in vitro. This receptor was obtained from an adult with COVID-19. The genes are TRBV19 and TRBJ2-3; TRBD2 matches at 7 bases. CDR3 coding DNA: TGTGCCAGTGGTCAGGGACTATTCACAGATACGCAGTATTTT. Protein product: CASGQGLFTDTQYF.